This T cell receptor (beta chain) is drawn from a study of T cell responses to AZD1222 COVID-19 vaccine. Measured with immunoSEQ multiplex PCR; TCRdb has only the in-frame clones, and not every one. The table lists roughly 120,000 clones, about 90% of them singletons. Notes on this clone: Its matching antigen is unknown.

From germline, CDR1 is MRHNA and CDR2 SNTAGT. There are 17 residues in the CDR3. The trim removed 4 bases at V and 2 bases at J, leaving 11 bases unmatched. General study results and limits: The study sampled repertoires only after the peak T cell response. The study identified only five to seven AZD1222 recipients as seropositive at baseline. Mostly white British, mostly female donors; authors suggested clonal diversity may be underestimated.

The specimen comprised peripheral blood, sampled on day 0 of AZD1222 vaccination. The TCR was taken from an adult in good health. The chain couples TRBV6-4 to TRBJ2-5, with 9 nucleotides matching TRBD1. CDR3: CASSGKPGQGIQETQYF. Here the CDR3 DNA reads TGTGCCAGCAGTGGGAAACCGGGACAGGGCATACAAGAGACCCAGTACTTC.